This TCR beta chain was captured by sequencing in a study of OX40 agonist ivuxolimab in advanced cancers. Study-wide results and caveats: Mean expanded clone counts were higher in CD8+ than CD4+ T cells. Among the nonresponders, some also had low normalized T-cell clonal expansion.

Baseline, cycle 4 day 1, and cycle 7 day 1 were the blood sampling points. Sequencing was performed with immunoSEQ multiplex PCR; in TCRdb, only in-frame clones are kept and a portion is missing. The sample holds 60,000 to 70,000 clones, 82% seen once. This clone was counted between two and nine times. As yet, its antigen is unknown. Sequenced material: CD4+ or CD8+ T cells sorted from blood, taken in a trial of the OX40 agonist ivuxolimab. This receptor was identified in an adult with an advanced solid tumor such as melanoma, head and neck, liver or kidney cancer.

CDR3 protein: CASSLVGGAETQYF. CDR3 nucleotides: TGTGCCAGCAGTTTAGTGGGGGGCGCGGAGACCCAGTACTTC. The chain combines TRBV27 with TRBJ2-5; D is possibly TRBD1 or TRBD2 (6 bases each). There are 14 residues in the CDR3. Germline-derived CDR1 and CDR2 are MNHEY and SMNVEV (reference sequence). V was trimmed by 2 bases and J by 5 bases, leaving 12 bases between them.